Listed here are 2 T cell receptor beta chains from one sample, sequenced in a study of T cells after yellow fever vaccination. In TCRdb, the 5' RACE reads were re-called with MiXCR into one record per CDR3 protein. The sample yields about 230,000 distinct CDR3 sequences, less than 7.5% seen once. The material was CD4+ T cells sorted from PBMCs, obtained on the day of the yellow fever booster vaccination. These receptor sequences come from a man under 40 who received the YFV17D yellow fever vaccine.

The CDR3 region is CASSPGKDGHWYF. For the CDR3, the DNA is TGTGCCAGCTCACCAGGGAAAGACGGACATTGGTACTTC. The chain is built from TRBV18 and TRBJ2-7; perhaps TRBD1 as D (5 bases). This CDR3 has 13 amino acids. Trimming removed 2 bases at V and 12 bases at J, with 17 bases between. From germline, CDR1 is KGHSH and CDR2 LQKENI.

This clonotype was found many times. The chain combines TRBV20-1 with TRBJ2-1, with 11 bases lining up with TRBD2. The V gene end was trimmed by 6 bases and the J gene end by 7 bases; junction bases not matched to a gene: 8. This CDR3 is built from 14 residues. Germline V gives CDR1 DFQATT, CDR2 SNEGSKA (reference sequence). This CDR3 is CSAVAGGAWNEQFF. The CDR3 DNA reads TGCAGTGCGGTAGCGGGAGGGGCGTGGAATGAGCAGTTCTTC.